The sample holds many counts of the clone carrying this T cell receptor (beta chain). Its antigen remains unknown. This CDR3 contains 13 residues. V lost 2 bases and J 7 bases, leaving 11 bases between the germline ends. Per the germline V gene, CDR1 is MNHEY and CDR2 is SMNVEV (reference sequence). The data stem from a study of identical twins. Study-wide findings and caveats: Without tracking the same donors, conclusions rested on cross-sectional statistical analysis. Carriage of fewer insertions was seen in abundant cord blood beta clonotypes, whereas memory repertoires showed none. Zero-insertion analyses could be partly confounded by invariant MAIT and iNKT cells.

It was template switching that added a universal primer site, and there were unique molecular identifiers on the cDNA. From the 5' RACE reads, TCRdb called clonotypes with MiXCR, one entry per CDR3 protein. The data hold around 240,000 distinct CDR3 sequences, with over 9.5% observed a single time. This clonotype was sampled from a man aged 45-65 years in good health. Sequencing was performed on memory T cells sorted from blood. The V call is TRBV27, the J call TRBJ1-1, with D perhaps TRBD1 (6 bases). For the CDR3, the DNA is TGTGCCAGCAGTTTAGCACAGGGATTTGAAGCTTTCTTT. It yields the protein CASSLAQGFEAFF.